Listed below are T cell receptor beta chains from one sample, sequenced in a study of molecular identifiers for immune sequencing clone quantification. TCRdb itself ran the PCR reads through MiXCR, one entry per CDR3 protein. The sample includes 400,000 to 600,000 distinct CDR3 sequences, less than 30% of them seen just once. The sample taken for sequencing was naive CD8+ T cells from blood, with Jurkat cell RNA spiked in. The receptors were sampled from a human donor in good health. Some libraries in this study had Jurkat cell RNA spiked in. Each CDR3 is given with its conserved first and last residue. The D gene is left open where the match is weak. Only some rows state a clone size, as once, few, many or a class for expanded clones.

cdr3_nt,cdr3_aa,clone_size,d_call,v_call,j_call
TGTGCCAGCAGTTACGGGGCAGGGCTAGGGAAACTGTTTTTT,CASSYGAGLGKLFF,few,NA,TRBV6-5,TRBJ1-4
TGTGCCAGCAGCCACGTGACTAGCGGGAGCTCCTGCGAGCAGTACTTC,CASSHVTSGSSCEQYF,few,TRBD2,TRBV4-2,TRBJ2-7
TGCAGCGTTGAAGAACGGTGGGTTGGTACGCAGTATTTT,CSVEERWVGTQYF,many,NA,TRBV29-1,TRBJ2-3
TGTGCCGGCAGCCAAGTCCGTGGCGCATCGGACACTGAAGCTTTCTTT,CAGSQVRGASDTEAFF,NA,NA,TRBV3-1,TRBJ1-1
TGTGCCAGCAGTTACGGACAACTCCATGAAAAACTGTTTTTT,CASSYGQLHEKLFF,few,NA,TRBV12-3/TRBV12-4,TRBJ1-4
TGTGCCAGCAGCTACCCGGGACAGGGCTCGGGCTATAATTCACCCCTCCACTTT,CASSYPGQGSGYNSPLHF,few,TRBD1,TRBV7-9,TRBJ1-6
TGTGCCAGCAGTTTATTGGGGGGACTCTACGAGCAGTACTTC,CASSLLGGLYEQYF,NA,NA,TRBV27,TRBJ2-7
TGTGCCAGCAACGTACTCGGCCGGCCCCTCGAAGGTACGCAGTATTTT,CASNVLGRPLEGTQYF,many,NA,TRBV6-2/TRBV6-3,TRBJ2-3
TGTGCCAGCAGCTCAAGGACTAGCGGGAGTTACAATGAGCAGTTCTTC,CASSSRTSGSYNEQFF,NA,TRBD2,TRBV7-6,TRBJ2-1
TGTGCCAGCAGTGAAATTTCGGAAAGCTCCTACAATGAGCAGTTCTTC,CASSEISESSYNEQFF,NA,NA,TRBV25-1,TRBJ2-1
TGTGCCAGCAGCTTAACCGGGGGAAACACCGGGGAGCTGTTTTTT,CASSLTGGNTGELFF,few,NA,TRBV7-3,TRBJ2-2
TGTGCCAGCAGCCACCGACTAGCTCCCACAGATACGCAGTATTTT,CASSHRLAPTDTQYF,few,TRBD2,TRBV14,TRBJ2-3
TGCGCCAGCAGCTTACGAGAAATGGGGGCCAACGTCCTGACTTTC,CASSLREMGANVLTF,few,NA,TRBV5-1,TRBJ2-6
TGTGCCAGTAGTATGGGGGGTTACAACGAGCAGTACTTC,CASSMGGYNEQYF,few,NA,TRBV19,TRBJ2-7
TGTGCCAGCAGCACTGACAGGGTGGGGACTGAAGCTTTCTTT,CASSTDRVGTEAFF,NA,TRBD1,TRBV5-4,TRBJ1-1
TGTGCCCGACAATCAGCCAGGGACAAACAAGAGACCCAGTACTTC,CARQSARDKQETQYF,NA,NA,TRBV2,TRBJ2-5
TGTGCCATCAGTGAGTCGTGGGACCAGGGCGAGCAGTACTTC,CAISESWDQGEQYF,NA,NA,TRBV10-3,TRBJ2-7
TGTGCCAGCAGCCCGCACGACTCGGGGTTCTACGAGCAGTACTTC,CASSPHDSGFYEQYF,many,NA,TRBV7-9,TRBJ2-7
TGCGCCAGCAGCCAAGGGACAGGGATTGACGAGCAGTACTTC,CASSQGTGIDEQYF,many,TRBD1,TRBV4-3,TRBJ2-7
TGCAGTGCTAGAGCTAGCGGGGGAAGCTCCTACGAGCAGTACTTC,CSARASGGSSYEQYF,many,TRBD2,TRBV20-1,TRBJ2-7
TGTGCCAGCTCACGTCTCACAGAGATGAACACTGAAGCTTTCTTT,CASSRLTEMNTEAFF,NA,NA,TRBV18,TRBJ1-1
TGTGCCAGCAGCTTACCCCTTACAGGGGGCACTGAAGCTTTCTTT,CASSLPLTGGTEAFF,NA,TRBD1,TRBV11-2,TRBJ1-1
TGTGCTAGCAGCCAAGAGGCGGCTCCCCTCTACGAGCAGTACTTC,CASSQEAAPLYEQYF,NA,NA,TRBV3-1,TRBJ2-7
TGTGCCAGCAGGCGGACAGACTCGGGGGCCAACGGCCGGACGTTC,CASRRTDSGANGRTF,NA,NA,TRBV12-3/TRBV12-4,TRBJ2-6
TGCAGTGCTAGAGTGCAGGGGGCTTGGGAGCAGTACTTC,CSARVQGAWEQYF,many,TRBD1,TRBV20-1,TRBJ2-7
TGTGCCAGCAGTTTCGATGCTGGCGAACCTACGCAGTATTTT,CASSFDAGEPTQYF,many,NA,TRBV28,TRBJ2-3